This TCR beta chain was sequenced in a study of shared clonotypes between healthy human individuals. The overall study: Donor composition was a couple of women and a few men, aged 18 to 49. CD8 memory received one plate per donor, CD8 naive two, CD4 memory three and CD4 naive three. Study-level findings and limits: Naive subsets usually exceeded memory subsets in estimated richness. Deeper or shallower sequencing was expected to change how clonotypes are shared among donors.

Germline V gives CDR1 SGHAT, CDR2 FQNNGV. The CDR3 runs 15 residues. Trimming removed 5 bases from V and 5 bases from J, with 18 bases in between. This clone was counted between two and nine times. Its antigen remains unknown. Clones were sequenced by immunoSEQ multiplex PCR, and TCRdb holds only the in-frame ones, with some missing. Of 700,000 to 950,000 clones listed, about 96% are singletons. The naive CD8 subset, CD45RO-negative cells positively selected for CCR7, excluded terminally differentiated effector memory CD45RA+ cells. The sequenced sample consisted of naive CD8+ T cells sorted from blood. This clonotype originated in a man younger than 45 in good health. The chain recombines TRBV11-2 with TRBJ1-1, with D possibly TRBD1 on 6 matching bases. As DNA, the CDR3 is TGTGCCAGCAGCCCAGGATGGGCAGGGGAAACTGAAGCTTTCTTT. Amino acid sequence: CASSPGWAGETEAFF.